One and the same sample provided the 2 T cell receptor beta chains below, sequenced in a study of T cells in Graves' hyperthyroidism and ophthalmopathy. Amplification targeted TCR beta CDR3 regions from RNA transcripts. First-round RT-PCR targeting the TCR CDR3 was performed with the HTBI primer set. Each CDR3 protein gets one entry after TCRdb re-called the multiplex PCR reads with MiXCR. The sample has more than 300,000 distinct CDR3 sequences; about 14% are singletons. Sequencing was done on a sample of blood. The source is a woman between 25 and 40 years old with Graves' hyperthyroidism.

This clonotype was seen ten or more times. V gene TRBV28 combines with J gene TRBJ1-1, with 8 bases that match TRBD1. The germline gives CDR1 MDHEN, CDR2 SYDVKM. The CDR3 contains 14 residues. J was trimmed by 11 bases and V by 4 bases; bases with no gene match: 12. This CDR3 is CASSWQRQGAMAFF. In nucleotides, the CDR3 is TGTGCCAGCAGTTGGCAGCGGCAGGGGGCAATGGCTTTCTTT.

The chain employs TRBV20-1 and TRBJ2-6; D unclear. Germline assignment: CDR1 DFQATT and CDR2 SNEGSKA (reference sequence). Trimming removed 5 bases at V and 4 bases at J, with 15 bases between. The length of the CDR3 is 15 residues. The DNA for the CDR3 is TGCAGTGCTGGGCCCCGGCAGACCGGGGCCAACGTCCTGACTTTC. It specifies CSAGPRQTGANVLTF.